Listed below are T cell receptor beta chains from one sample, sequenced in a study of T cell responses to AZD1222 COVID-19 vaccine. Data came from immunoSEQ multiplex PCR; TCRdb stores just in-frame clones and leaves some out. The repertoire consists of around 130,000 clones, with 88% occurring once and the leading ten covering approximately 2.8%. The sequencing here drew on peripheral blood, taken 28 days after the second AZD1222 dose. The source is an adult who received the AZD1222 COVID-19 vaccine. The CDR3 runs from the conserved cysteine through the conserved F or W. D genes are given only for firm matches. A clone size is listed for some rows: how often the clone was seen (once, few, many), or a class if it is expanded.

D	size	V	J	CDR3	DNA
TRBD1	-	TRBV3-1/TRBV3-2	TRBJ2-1	CASSLRDRGQFF	TGTGCCAGCAGCCTCCGGGACAGGGGGCAGTTCTTC
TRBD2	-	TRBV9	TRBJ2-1	CASSVLIGGYNEQFF	TGTGCCAGCAGCGTCCTCATCGGGGGGTACAATGAGCAGTTCTTC
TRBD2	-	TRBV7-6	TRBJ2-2	CASSLVAGNTGELFF	TGTGCCAGCAGCTTAGTAGCGGGGAACACCGGGGAGCTGTTTTTT
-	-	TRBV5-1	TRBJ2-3	CASMSRGDPSTDTQYF	TGCGCCAGCATGAGCCGCGGAGACCCTAGCACAGATACGCAGTATTTT
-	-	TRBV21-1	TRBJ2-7	CASNAKSGRQHEQYF	TGTGCCAGCAACGCCAAGTCGGGACGACAACACGAGCAGTACTTC
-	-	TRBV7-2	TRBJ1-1	CASSTRMTTEAFF	TGTGCCAGCAGCACGCGAATGACCACTGAAGCTTTCTTT
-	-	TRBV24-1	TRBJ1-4	CATSDVWEEREKLFF	TGTGCCACCAGTGATGTGTGGGAGGAGCGTGAAAAACTGTTTTTT
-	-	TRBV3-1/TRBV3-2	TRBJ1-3	CASSRPLPNSGNTIYF	TGTGCCAGCAGCCGACCGCTTCCTAACTCTGGAAACACCATATATTTT
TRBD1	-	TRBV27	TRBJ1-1	CASNPNRDRMNTEAFF	TGTGCCAGCAATCCTAATAGGGACAGAATGAACACTGAAGCTTTCTTT
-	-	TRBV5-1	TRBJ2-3	CASSLEQLDTQYF	TGCGCCAGCAGCTTGGAACAGCTTGATACGCAGTATTTT
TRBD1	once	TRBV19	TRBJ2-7	CASSGQGVNEQYF	TGTGCCAGTAGTGGCCAGGGGGTCAACGAGCAGTACTTC
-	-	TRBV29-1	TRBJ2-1	CSVLGGVYTGAGQFF	TGCAGCGTCCTCGGGGGTGTCTATACCGGAGCGGGGCAGTTCTTC
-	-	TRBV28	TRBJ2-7	CASSLRGYEQYF	TGTGCCAGCAGTTTACGGGGGTACGAGCAGTACTTC
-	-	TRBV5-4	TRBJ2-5	CASSPWQETQYF	TGTGCCAGCAGCCCATGGCAAGAGACCCAGTACTTC
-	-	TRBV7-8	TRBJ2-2	CASSLQAGAGELFF	TGTGCCAGCAGCTTACAGGCAGGGGCCGGGGAGCTGTTTTTT
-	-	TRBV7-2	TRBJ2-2	CASVRQRTNTGELFF	TGTGCCAGCGTTCGACAGCGCACGAACACCGGGGAGCTGTTTTTT
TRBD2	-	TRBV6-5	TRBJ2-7	CASSYISGSPYEQYF	TGTGCCAGCAGTTATATTAGCGGGAGCCCCTACGAGCAGTACTTC
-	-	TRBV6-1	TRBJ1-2	CASSEGLSAYGYTF	TGTGCCAGCAGTGAAGGTTTAAGCGCCTATGGCTACACCTTC
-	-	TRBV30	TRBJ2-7	CAWSSGQWGEQYF	TGTGCCTGGAGCTCCGGACAGTGGGGCGAGCAGTACTTC
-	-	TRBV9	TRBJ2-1	CASSPVGGPRDEQFF	TGTGCCAGCAGCCCCGTAGGAGGACCGAGGGATGAGCAGTTCTTC
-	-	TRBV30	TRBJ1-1	CAWSVDINREAFF	TGTGCCTGGAGTGTGGATATTAACCGGGAAGCTTTCTTT
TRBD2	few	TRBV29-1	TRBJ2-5	CSVAPGGAKETQYF	TGCAGCGTCGCCCCCGGGGGGGCGAAGGAGACCCAGTACTTC
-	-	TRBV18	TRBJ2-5	CASSPGGAETQYF	TGTGCCAGCTCACCCGGTGGAGCGGAGACCCAGTACTTC
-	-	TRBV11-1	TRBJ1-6	CASSLAGYNSPLHF	TGTGCCAGCAGCTTAGCGGGATATAATTCACCCCTCCACTTT
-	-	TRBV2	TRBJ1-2	CASSELGDYGYTF	TGTGCCAGCAGTGAGTTGGGGGACTATGGCTACACCTTC
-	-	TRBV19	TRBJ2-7	CASSIKGHGSMIASYEQYF	TGTGCCAGTAGTATTAAGGGACATGGGTCAATGATCGCCTCCTACGAGCAGTACTTC
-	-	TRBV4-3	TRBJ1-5	CASSQDWSKISNQSQHF	TGCGCCAGCAGCCAAGATTGGTCCAAAATTTCGAATCAGTCCCAGCATTTT
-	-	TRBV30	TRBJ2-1	CALSRADNEQFF	TGTGCTTTATCCCGGGCCGACAATGAGCAGTTCTTC
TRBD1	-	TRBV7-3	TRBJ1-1	CASTTGGNTEAFF	TGTGCCAGTACCACAGGGGGGAACACTGAAGCTTTCTTT
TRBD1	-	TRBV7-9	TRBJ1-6	CASSLGTGSSPLHF	TGTGCCAGCAGCTTAGGGACAGGGAGTTCACCCCTCCACTTT
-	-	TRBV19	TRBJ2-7	CASSPYSQGTYEQYF	TGTGCCAGTAGTCCCTACTCACAGGGCACCTACGAGCAGTACTTC
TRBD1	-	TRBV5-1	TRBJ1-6	CASSFGQASPTRFSPLHF	TGCGCCAGCAGCTTTGGACAGGCCTCTCCTACGAGGTTTTCACCCCTCCACTTT
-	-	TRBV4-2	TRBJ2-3	CASSQEGLPPLDTQYF	TGTGCCAGCAGCCAAGAGGGGCTACCACCGTTAGATACGCAGTATTTT
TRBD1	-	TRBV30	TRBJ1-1	CAWRGPGTGKAFF	TGTGCCTGGAGAGGTCCCGGGACAGGGAAAGCTTTCTTT
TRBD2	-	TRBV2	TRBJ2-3	CASTGGSPPDTQYF	TGTGCCAGCACGGGCGGGAGCCCCCCAGATACGCAGTATTTT
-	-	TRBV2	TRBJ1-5	CASRARGGRNNQPQHF	TGTGCCAGCAGGGCGCGGGGAGGGAGGAACAATCAGCCCCAGCATTTT
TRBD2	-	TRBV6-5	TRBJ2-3	CASSSSSGRYTDTQYF	TGTGCCAGCAGTTCCTCTAGCGGGAGATACACAGATACGCAGTATTTT
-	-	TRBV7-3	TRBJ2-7	CASSPAAAFSYEQYF	TGTGCCAGCAGCCCGGCAGCAGCGTTCTCCTACGAGCAGTACTTC
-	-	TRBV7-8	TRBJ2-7	CASSLVLGSEQYF	TGTGCCAGCAGCTTAGTTTTGGGTTCCGAGCAGTACTTC
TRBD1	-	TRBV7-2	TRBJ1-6	CASSLRGQYNSPLHF	TGTGCCAGCAGCCTGAGGGGACAGTATAATTCACCCCTCCACTTT
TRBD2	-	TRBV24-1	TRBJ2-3	CATSDLAGGSDTQYF	TGTGCCACCAGTGATTTGGCGGGGGGCTCAGATACGCAGTATTTT
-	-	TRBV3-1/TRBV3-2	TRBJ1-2	CASSQGGRYGGGYTF	TGTGCCAGCAGCCAAGGGGGCAGGTACGGAGGTGGCTACACCTTC
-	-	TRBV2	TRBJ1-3	CASSESSPGPGNTIYF	TGTGCCAGCAGTGAAAGTAGTCCCGGGCCAGGAAACACCATATATTTT
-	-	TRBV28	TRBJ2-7	CASSFEGPLEQYF	TGTGCCAGCAGTTTTGAGGGCCCCCTCGAGCAGTACTTC
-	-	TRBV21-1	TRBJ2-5	CASSKAPGDKETQYF	TGTGCCAGCAGCAAAGCGCCCGGGGATAAGGAGACCCAGTACTTC
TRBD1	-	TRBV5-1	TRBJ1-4	CASSPQGSGEKLFF	TGCGCCAGCAGCCCACAGGGGTCGGGTGAAAAACTGTTTTTT
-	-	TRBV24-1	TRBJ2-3	CATSGQAASTDTQYF	TGTGCCACCAGTGGTCAAGCGGCCTCAACAGATACGCAGTATTTT
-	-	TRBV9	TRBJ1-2	CASSVRGDYGYTF	TGTGCCAGCAGCGTGCGGGGAGACTATGGCTACACCTTC
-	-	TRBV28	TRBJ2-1	CASSLSRGRGSINEQFF	TGTGCCAGCAGTTTATCCCGGGGTCGGGGGAGCATAAATGAGCAGTTCTTC
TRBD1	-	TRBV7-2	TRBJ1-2	CASSSRTGNYGYTF	TGTGCCAGCAGCTCTAGGACAGGGAACTATGGCTACACCTTC
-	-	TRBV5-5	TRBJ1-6	CASSLVGGTGNNSPLHF	TGTGCCAGCAGCTTGGTGGGGGGTACAGGTAACAACTCACCCCTCCACTTT
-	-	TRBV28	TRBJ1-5	CASSLWSSGDGNQPQHF	TGTGCCAGCAGTTTATGGAGCAGTGGGGATGGCAATCAGCCCCAGCATTTT
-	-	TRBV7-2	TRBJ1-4	CASSSSAQADEGKLFF	TGTGCCAGCAGCTCTTCCGCCCAAGCGGATGAGGGAAAACTGTTTTTT
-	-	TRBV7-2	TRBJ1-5	CASSLEDRSNQPQHF	TGTGCCAGCAGCTTAGAGGACAGAAGCAATCAGCCCCAGCATTTT
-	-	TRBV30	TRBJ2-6	CAWRSGLFSGANVLTF	TGTGCCTGGCGTTCTGGACTATTTTCTGGGGCCAACGTCCTGACTTTC
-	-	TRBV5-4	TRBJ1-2	CASSPNIPSGIAYTF	TGTGCCAGCAGCCCCAATATTCCCTCCGGGATCGCCTACACCTTC
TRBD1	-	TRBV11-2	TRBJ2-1	CASSYRTGDYNEQFF	TGTGCCAGCAGCTACAGGACAGGAGATTACAATGAGCAGTTCTTC